The sequence of this T cell receptor beta chain was determined in a study of post-analysis software for immune sequencing data. Study background: In terms of disease course, relapsing-remitting, secondary progressive and progressive-relapsing multiple sclerosis were included.

The study's findings and limits: Strong co-clustering by F measure linked samples that shared a preparation batch. In patients, TRBV5-6, TRBV5-1 and TRBV20-1 belonged to 4 or 5 TRBV segments found more frequently than in controls.

The CDR3 loop spans 18 amino acids. CDR1 is SGHAT and CDR2 is FQNNGV in the germline V gene. V lost 2 bases, J lost 0 bases, and 14 bases lay in between. cDNA libraries of TCR beta carried unique molecular identifiers. Input amounts of roughly 0.85 to 11 million T cells were used. These gave about 500,000 cDNA molecules, so each molecule approximated one T cell. MiXCR, run by TCRdb on the PCR reads, gives a single entry per CDR3 protein. The table shows 600,000 to 700,000 distinct CDR3 sequences, with about 60% occurring only once. As regards this clonotype: Its antigen is unidentified.

Material: blood. The genes are TRBV11-2 and TRBJ2-6; D remains unclear. This receptor was taken from a girl aged 2-15 years with multiple sclerosis. CDR3 in amino acids: CASSLNRRPNSGANVLTF. DNA of the CDR3: TGTGCCAGCAGCTTAAACCGGCGCCCTAACTCTGGGGCCAACGTCCTGACTTTC.